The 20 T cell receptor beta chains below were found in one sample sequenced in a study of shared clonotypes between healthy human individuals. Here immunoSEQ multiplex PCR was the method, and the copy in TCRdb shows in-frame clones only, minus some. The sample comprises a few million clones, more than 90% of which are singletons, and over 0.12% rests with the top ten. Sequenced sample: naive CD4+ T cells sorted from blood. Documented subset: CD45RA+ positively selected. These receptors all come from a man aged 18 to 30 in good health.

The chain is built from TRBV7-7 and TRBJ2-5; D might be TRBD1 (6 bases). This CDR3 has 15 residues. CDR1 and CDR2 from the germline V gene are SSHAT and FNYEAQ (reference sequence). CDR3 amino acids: CASSRSGAGEETQYF. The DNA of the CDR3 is TGTGCTAGCTCCCGCTCCGGGGCAGGGGAAGAGACCCAGTACTTC.

The CDR3 DNA is TGTGCCAGCAGCTTAGCAAACGGGTACGGGTCCTACAATGAGCAGTTCTTC. It translates to CASSLANGYGSYNEQFF. The rearrangement joins TRBV7-2 to TRBJ2-1; no reliable D call. The V and J ends lost 0 bases and 1 base respectively, with 13 bases between them. This CDR3 is built from 17 residues. Germline-derived CDR1 and CDR2 are SGHTA and FQGNSA.

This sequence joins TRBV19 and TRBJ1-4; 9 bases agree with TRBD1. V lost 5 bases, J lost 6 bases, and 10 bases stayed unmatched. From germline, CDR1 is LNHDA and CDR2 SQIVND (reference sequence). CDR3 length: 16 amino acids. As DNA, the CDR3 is TGTGCCAGTAGTTTATCACCGGGACAGGGTTATGAAAAACTGTTTTTT. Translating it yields CASSLSPGQGYEKLFF.

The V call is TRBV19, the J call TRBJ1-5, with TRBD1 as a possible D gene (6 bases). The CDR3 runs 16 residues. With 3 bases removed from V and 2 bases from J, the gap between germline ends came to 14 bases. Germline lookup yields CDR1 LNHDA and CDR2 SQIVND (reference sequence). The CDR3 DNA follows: TGTGCCAGTAGTATCTTGGGGGCGCAGGGCAATCAGCCCCAGCATTTT. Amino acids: CASSILGAQGNQPQHF.

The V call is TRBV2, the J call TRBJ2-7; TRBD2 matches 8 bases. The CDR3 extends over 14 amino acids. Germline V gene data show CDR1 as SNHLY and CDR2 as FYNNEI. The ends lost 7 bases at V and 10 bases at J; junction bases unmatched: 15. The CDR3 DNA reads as TGTGCCAGCACTCCCTCGCTAGCGGGCGTAAACCAGTACTTC. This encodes CASTPSLAGVNQYF.

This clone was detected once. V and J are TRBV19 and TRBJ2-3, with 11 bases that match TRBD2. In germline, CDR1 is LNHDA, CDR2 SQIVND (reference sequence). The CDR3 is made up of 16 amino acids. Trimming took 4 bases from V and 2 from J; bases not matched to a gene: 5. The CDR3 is CASSTGTSGNTDTQYF. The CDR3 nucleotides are TGTGCCAGTAGTACTGGGACTAGCGGAAACACAGATACGCAGTATTTT.

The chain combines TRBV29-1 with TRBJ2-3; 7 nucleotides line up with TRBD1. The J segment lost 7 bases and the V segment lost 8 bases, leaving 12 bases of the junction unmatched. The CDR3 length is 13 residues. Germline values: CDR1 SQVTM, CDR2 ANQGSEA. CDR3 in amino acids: CSIRGQGTYTQYF. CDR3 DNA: TGCAGCATTAGGGGGCAGGGGACGTATACGCAGTATTTT.

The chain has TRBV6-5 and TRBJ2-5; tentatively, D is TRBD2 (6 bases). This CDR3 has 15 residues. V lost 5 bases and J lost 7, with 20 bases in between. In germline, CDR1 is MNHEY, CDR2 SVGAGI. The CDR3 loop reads CASSPGGGSFGTQYF. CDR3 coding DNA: TGTGCCAGCAGTCCGGGTGGAGGGTCATTCGGGACCCAGTACTTC.

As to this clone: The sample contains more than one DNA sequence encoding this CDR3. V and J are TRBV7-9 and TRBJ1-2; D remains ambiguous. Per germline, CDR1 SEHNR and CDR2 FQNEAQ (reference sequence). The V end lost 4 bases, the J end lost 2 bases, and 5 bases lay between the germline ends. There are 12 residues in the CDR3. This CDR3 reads CASSSRNYGYTF. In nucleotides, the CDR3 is TGTGCCAGCAGCTCCAGAAACTATGGCTACACCTTC.

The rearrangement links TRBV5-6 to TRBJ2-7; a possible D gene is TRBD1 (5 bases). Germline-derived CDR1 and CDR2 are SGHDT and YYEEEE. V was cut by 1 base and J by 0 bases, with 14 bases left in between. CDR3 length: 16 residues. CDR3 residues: CASSLWGRPTSYEQYF. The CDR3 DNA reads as TGTGCCAGCAGCTTGTGGGGCCGCCCCACCTCCTACGAGCAGTACTTC.

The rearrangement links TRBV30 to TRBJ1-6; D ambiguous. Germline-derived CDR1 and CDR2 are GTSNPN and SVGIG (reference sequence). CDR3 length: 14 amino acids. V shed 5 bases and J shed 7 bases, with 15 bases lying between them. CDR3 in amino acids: CAWALMGRNSPLHF. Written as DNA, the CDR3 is TGTGCCTGGGCTCTAATGGGCCGGAATTCACCCCTCCACTTT.

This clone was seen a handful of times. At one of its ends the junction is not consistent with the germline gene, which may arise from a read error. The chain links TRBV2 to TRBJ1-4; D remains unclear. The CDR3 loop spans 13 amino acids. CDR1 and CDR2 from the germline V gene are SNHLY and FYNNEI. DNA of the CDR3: TGTGCCAGCAGTGAGATGGGAGGGCCAAGGTGGCTTTTT. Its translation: CASSEMGGPRWLF.

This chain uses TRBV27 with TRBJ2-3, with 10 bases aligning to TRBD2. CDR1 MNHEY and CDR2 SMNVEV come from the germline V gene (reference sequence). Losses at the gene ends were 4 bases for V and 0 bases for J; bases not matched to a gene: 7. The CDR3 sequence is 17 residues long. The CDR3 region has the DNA TGTGCCAGCAGTTCATGGACTAGCGGAACTAGCACAGATACGCAGTATTTT. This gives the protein CASSSWTSGTSTDTQYF.

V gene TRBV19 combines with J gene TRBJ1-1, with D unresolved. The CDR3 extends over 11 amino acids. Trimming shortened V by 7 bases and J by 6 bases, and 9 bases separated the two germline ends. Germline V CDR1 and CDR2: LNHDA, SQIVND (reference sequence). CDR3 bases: TGTGCCAGTATCTCGTACGCTGAAGCTTTCTTT. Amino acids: CASISYAEAFF. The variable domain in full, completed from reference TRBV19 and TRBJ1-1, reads DGGITQSPKYLFRKEGQNVTLSCEQNLNHDAMYWYRQDPGQGLRLIYYSQIVNDFQKGDIAEGYSVSREKKESFPLTVTSAQKNPTAFYLCASISYAEAFFGQGTRLTVV.

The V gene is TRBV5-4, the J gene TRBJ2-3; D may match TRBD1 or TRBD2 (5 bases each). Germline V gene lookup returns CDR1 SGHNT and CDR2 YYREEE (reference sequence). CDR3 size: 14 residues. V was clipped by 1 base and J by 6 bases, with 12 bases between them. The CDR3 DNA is TGTGCCAGCAGCTTGAGATCCGAGGGGGATACGCAGTATTTT. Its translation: CASSLRSEGDTQYF.

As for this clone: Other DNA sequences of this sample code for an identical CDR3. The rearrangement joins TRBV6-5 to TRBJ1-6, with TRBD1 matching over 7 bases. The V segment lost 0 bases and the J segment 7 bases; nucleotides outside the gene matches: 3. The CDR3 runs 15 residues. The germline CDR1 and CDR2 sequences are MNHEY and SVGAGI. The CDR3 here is CASSYSAGGNSPLHF. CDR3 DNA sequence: TGTGCCAGCAGTTACTCGGCAGGGGGAAATTCACCCCTCCACTTT.

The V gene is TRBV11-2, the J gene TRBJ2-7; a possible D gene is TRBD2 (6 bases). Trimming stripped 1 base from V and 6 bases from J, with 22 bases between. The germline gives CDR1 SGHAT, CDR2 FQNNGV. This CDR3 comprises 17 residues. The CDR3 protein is CASSLGSGVSGAGEQYF. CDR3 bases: TGTGCCAGCAGCTTAGGCTCGGGAGTAAGTGGCGCTGGCGAGCAGTACTTC.

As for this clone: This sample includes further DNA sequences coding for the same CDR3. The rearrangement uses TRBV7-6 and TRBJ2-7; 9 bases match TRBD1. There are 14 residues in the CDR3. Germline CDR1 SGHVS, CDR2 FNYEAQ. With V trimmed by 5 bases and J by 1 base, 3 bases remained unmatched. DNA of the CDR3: TGTGCCAGCAGCCCCGGGACAGGGTCCTACGAGCAGTACTTC. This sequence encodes CASSPGTGSYEQYF.

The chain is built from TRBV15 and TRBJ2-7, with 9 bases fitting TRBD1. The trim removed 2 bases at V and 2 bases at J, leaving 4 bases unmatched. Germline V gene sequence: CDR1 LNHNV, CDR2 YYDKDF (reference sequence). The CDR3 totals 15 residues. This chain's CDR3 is CATSRPGQGTYEQYF. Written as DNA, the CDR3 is TGTGCCACCAGCAGACCGGGACAGGGTACCTACGAGCAGTACTTC.

The CDR3 DNA reads TGTGCCAGCAGCGTAGAACAGGGGGCCTACGAGCAGTACTTC. It encodes CASSVEQGAYEQYF. The V call is TRBV9, the J call TRBJ2-7, with 8 nucleotides matching TRBD1. Germline-derived CDR1 and CDR2 are SGDLS and YYNGEE. The CDR3 totals 14 residues. Trimming removed 0 bases from V and 2 bases from J; junction bases left unmatched: 1. The full variable domain, in which reference TRBV9 and TRBJ2-7 provide the parts outside the CDR3, is DSGVTQTPKHLITATGQRVTLRCSPRSGDLSVYWYQQSLDQGLQFLIQYYNGEERAKGNILERFSAQQFPDLHSELNLSSLELGDSALYFCASSVEQGAYEQYFGPGTRLTVT.